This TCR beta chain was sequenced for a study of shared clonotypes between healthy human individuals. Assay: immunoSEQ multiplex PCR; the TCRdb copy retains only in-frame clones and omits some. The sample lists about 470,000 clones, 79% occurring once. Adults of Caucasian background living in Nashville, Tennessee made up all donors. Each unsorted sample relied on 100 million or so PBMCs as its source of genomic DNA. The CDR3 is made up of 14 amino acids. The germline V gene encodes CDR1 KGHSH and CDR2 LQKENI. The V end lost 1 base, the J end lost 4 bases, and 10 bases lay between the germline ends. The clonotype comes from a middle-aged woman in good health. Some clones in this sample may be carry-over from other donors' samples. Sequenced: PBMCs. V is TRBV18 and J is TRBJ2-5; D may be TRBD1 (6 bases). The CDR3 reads CASSPQARGETQYF. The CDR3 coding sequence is TGTGCCAGCTCACCACAGGCCAGGGGAGAGACCCAGTACTTC.